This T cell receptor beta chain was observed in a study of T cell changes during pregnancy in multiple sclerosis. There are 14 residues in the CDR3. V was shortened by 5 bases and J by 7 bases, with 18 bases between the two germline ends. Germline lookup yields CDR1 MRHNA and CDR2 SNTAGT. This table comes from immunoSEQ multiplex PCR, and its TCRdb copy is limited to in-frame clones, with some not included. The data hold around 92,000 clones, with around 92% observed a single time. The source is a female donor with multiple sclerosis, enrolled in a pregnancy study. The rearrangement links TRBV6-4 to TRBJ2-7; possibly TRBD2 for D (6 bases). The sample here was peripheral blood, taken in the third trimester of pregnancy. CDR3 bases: TGTGCCAGCAGTTTCTCGCGGGACGGATGGGAGCAGTACTTC. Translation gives CASSFSRDGWEQYF.